The source of this T cell receptor beta chain is a study of blood T cell repertoires in COVID-19. Only in-frame clones appear in the TCRdb table, and some are missing; sequencing was by immunoSEQ multiplex PCR. The sample records 68,000 or so clones, approximately 86% being singletons. V shed 0 bases and J 4 bases; nucleotides not matched to a gene: 3. The CDR3 length is 14 residues. Germline-derived CDR1 and CDR2 are SGDLS and YYNGEE. Sample: peripheral blood. This TCR came from a man over 45 with acute or convalescent COVID-19. The V call is TRBV9, the J call TRBJ2-5; TRBD2 agrees at 7 bases. This CDR3 is CASSVGVAGETQYF. The CDR3 coding sequence is TGTGCCAGCAGCGTAGGAGTAGCGGGAGAGACCCAGTACTTC. Full variable domain (outside the CDR3, taken from reference TRBV9 and TRBJ2-5): DSGVTQTPKHLITATGQRVTLRCSPRSGDLSVYWYQQSLDQGLQFLIQYYNGEERAKGNILERFSAQQFPDLHSELNLSSLELGDSALYFCASSVGVAGETQYFGPGTRLLVL.